This T cell receptor (beta chain) was sequenced during a study of T cell changes during pregnancy in multiple sclerosis. Data came from immunoSEQ multiplex PCR; TCRdb stores just in-frame clones and leaves some out. This table holds about 36,000 clones, about 92% found once. This clone is termed medium-sized. Trimming pared 5 bases from V and 4 bases from J, leaving 15 bases between. CDR1 is SGHTA and CDR2 is FQGNSA in the germline V gene. The CDR3 loop spans 14 amino acids. This TCR came from a female donor in good health, enrolled as a control in a pregnancy study. The chain has TRBV7-2 and TRBJ2-7; possibly TRBD2 for D (7 bases). Sequenced material: CD4+ T cells from peripheral blood mononuclear cells, taken after pregnancy. The CDR3 sequence is CASSRGGAQYEQYF. DNA of the CDR3: TGTGCCAGCAGCCGAGGGGGGGCTCAGTACGAGCAGTACTTC.